A selection of T cell receptor beta chains follows, all from one sample in a study of T cell changes during pregnancy in multiple sclerosis. Profiling relied on immunoSEQ multiplex PCR, and the TCRdb table lists in-frame clones only, not all of them. The repertoire includes 43,000 or so clones, 80% to 95% of them detected once, and 2% to 2.5% sits in the top ten. The starting material was peripheral blood, obtained in the third trimester of pregnancy. The origin of the receptors is a female donor with multiple sclerosis, enrolled in a pregnancy study. Each CDR3 is given with its conserved first and last residue. D genes are given only for firm matches. A row's size may be missing; if present it is once, few, many or a size class.

D gene: .
clone size: .
J gene: TRBJ2-2
V gene: TRBV10-2
CDR3 protein: CASSALLQALANTGELFF
CDR3 DNA: TGCGCCAGCAGCGCCCTGCTACAGGCCCTCGCGAACACCGGGGAGCTGTTTTTT

D gene: TRBD1
clone size: .
J gene: TRBJ1-1
V gene: TRBV4-3
CDR3 protein: CASSRDRARDEAFF
CDR3 DNA: TGCGCCAGCAGCCGGGACAGGGCGCGTGACGAAGCTTTCTTT

D gene: TRBD1
clone size: .
J gene: TRBJ2-3
V gene: TRBV19
CDR3 protein: CASSIDRGFTDTQYF
CDR3 DNA: TGTGCCAGTAGTATCGACAGGGGGTTCACAGATACGCAGTATTTT

D gene: .
clone size: .
J gene: TRBJ1-5
V gene: TRBV7-2
CDR3 protein: CASSWGTGENQPQHF
CDR3 DNA: TGTGCCAGCAGCTGGGGTACCGGGGAGAATCAGCCCCAGCATTTT

D gene: TRBD2
clone size: .
J gene: TRBJ2-1
V gene: TRBV6-6
CDR3 protein: CASSPSGSYNEQFF
CDR3 DNA: TGTGCCAGCAGTCCTAGCGGGAGCTACAATGAGCAGTTCTTC

D gene: TRBD1
clone size: .
J gene: TRBJ2-7
V gene: TRBV5-4
CDR3 protein: CASSSRDSSYEQYF
CDR3 DNA: TGTGCCAGCAGCAGCCGGGACAGCTCCTACGAGCAGTACTTC

D gene: .
clone size: .
J gene: TRBJ1-2
V gene: TRBV18
CDR3 protein: CASSQVLNRNYGYTF
CDR3 DNA: TGTGCCAGCTCACAAGTTCTTAACAGGAACTATGGCTACACCTTC

D gene: .
clone size: .
J gene: TRBJ2-7
V gene: TRBV27
CDR3 protein: CASRPIGSADEQYF
CDR3 DNA: TGTGCCAGCAGACCAATAGGTAGCGCGGACGAGCAGTACTTC

D gene: .
clone size: .
J gene: TRBJ2-5
V gene: TRBV19
CDR3 protein: CASSQRGTLQKETQYF
CDR3 DNA: TGTGCCAGTAGCCAACGCGGGACTCTGCAAAAAGAGACCCAGTACTTC

D gene: .
clone size: .
J gene: TRBJ2-4
V gene: TRBV18
CDR3 protein: CASCTGVLENIQYF
CDR3 DNA: TGTGCCAGCTGTACGGGGGTGTTAGAAAACATTCAGTACTTC

D gene: .
clone size: .
J gene: TRBJ2-7
V gene: TRBV18
CDR3 protein: CASSPSYTDEQYF
CDR3 DNA: TGTGCCAGCTCACCAAGTTACACAGACGAGCAGTACTTC

D gene: TRBD2
clone size: .
J gene: TRBJ2-1
V gene: TRBV15
CDR3 protein: CATSRARGVGSNEQFF
CDR3 DNA: TGTGCCACCAGCAGGGCCCGGGGGGTCGGGTCCAATGAGCAGTTCTTC

D gene: TRBD2
clone size: once
J gene: TRBJ2-2
V gene: TRBV18
CDR3 protein: CASSLGLAEYTGELFF
CDR3 DNA: TGTGCCAGCTCACTAGGACTAGCGGAGTACACCGGGGAGCTGTTTTTT

D gene: .
clone size: .
J gene: TRBJ1-2
V gene: TRBV28
CDR3 protein: CASSLRLEGNYGYTF
CDR3 DNA: TGTGCCAGCAGTTTAAGGCTTGAGGGCAACTATGGCTACACCTTC

D gene: TRBD2
clone size: .
J gene: TRBJ2-3
V gene: TRBV5-1
CDR3 protein: CASSLFAASGGTDTQYF
CDR3 DNA: TGCGCCAGCAGCTTGTTTGCGGCTAGCGGAGGCACAGATACGCAGTATTTT

D gene: .
clone size: .
J gene: TRBJ1-2
V gene: TRBV5-8
CDR3 protein: CASSRSGELDGYTF
CDR3 DNA: TGTGCCAGCAGCCGGTCAGGGGAACTAGATGGCTACACCTTC

D gene: .
clone size: .
J gene: TRBJ2-7
V gene: TRBV7-9
CDR3 protein: CASSSQGYEQYF
CDR3 DNA: TGTGCCAGCAGCTCACAGGGTTACGAGCAGTACTTC

D gene: .
clone size: .
J gene: TRBJ2-7
V gene: TRBV7-2
CDR3 protein: CASSSQRNSSYEQYF
CDR3 DNA: TGTGCCAGCAGCTCCCAGCGCAATAGCTCCTACGAGCAGTACTTC

D gene: .
clone size: few
J gene: TRBJ1-4
V gene: TRBV19
CDR3 protein: CASSILKLEKLFF
CDR3 DNA: TGTGCCAGTAGTATCCTAAAACTTGAAAAACTGTTTTTT

D gene: TRBD2
clone size: .
J gene: TRBJ2-3
V gene: TRBV14
CDR3 protein: CASSQGGTGSTDTQYF
CDR3 DNA: TGTGCCAGCAGCCAGGGGGGGACGGGAAGCACAGATACGCAGTATTTT

D gene: TRBD1
clone size: .
J gene: TRBJ2-7
V gene: TRBV29-1
CDR3 protein: CSVEHRDRETYEQYF
CDR3 DNA: TGCAGCGTAGAGCACCGGGACAGGGAAACCTACGAGCAGTACTTC

D gene: TRBD1
clone size: .
J gene: TRBJ2-3
V gene: TRBV5-1
CDR3 protein: CASSSDRVRDTQYF
CDR3 DNA: TGCGCCAGCAGCTCCGACAGGGTTAGGGATACGCAGTATTTT

D gene: TRBD1
clone size: .
J gene: TRBJ2-1
V gene: TRBV5-1
CDR3 protein: CASSLSLGQGPGRSYNEQFF
CDR3 DNA: TGCGCCAGCAGCTTGTCCTTGGGACAGGGTCCAGGAAGATCCTACAATGAGCAGTTCTTC